This is a list of T cell receptor beta chains from one sample in a study of Graves' ophthalmopathy and Graves' hyperthyroidism. One entry per CDR3 protein results from TCRdb running MiXCR on the multiplex PCR reads. The table includes some 1.1 million distinct CDR3 sequences, about 35% detected once. The sequenced sample was peripheral blood or thyroid tissue (not recorded which). These receptors were obtained from an adult man with Graves' hyperthyroidism. The CDR3 runs from the conserved cysteine through the conserved F or W. Fields, in order: V gene, clone size, D gene, J gene, CDR3 DNA, CDR3 protein. D genes are given only for firm matches. Clone size appears in some rows only: once, few, many, or a class for an expanded clone.

V gene: TRBV7-9
clone size: many
D gene: .
J gene: TRBJ2-5
CDR3 DNA: TGTGCCAGCTCGAGGGCTCTCCAAGAGACCCAGTACTTC
CDR3 protein: CASSRALQETQYF

V gene: TRBV6-2/TRBV6-3
clone size: .
D gene: TRBD1
J gene: TRBJ1-5
CDR3 DNA: TGTGCCAGCAGTTACTCCTCGACAGGGTATCATCAGCCCCAGCATTTT
CDR3 protein: CASSYSSTGYHQPQHF

V gene: TRBV5-1
clone size: .
D gene: .
J gene: TRBJ1-2
CDR3 DNA: TGCGCCAGCAGCTCCTACCCCGGGACGTTCGGCTATGGCTACACCTTC
CDR3 protein: CASSSYPGTFGYGYTF

V gene: TRBV29-1
clone size: .
D gene: TRBD1
J gene: TRBJ1-2
CDR3 DNA: TGCAGCGTCCGACAGGGGAGAGGCTACACCTTC
CDR3 protein: CSVRQGRGYTF

V gene: TRBV7-9
clone size: .
D gene: TRBD1
J gene: TRBJ1-2
CDR3 DNA: TGTGCCAGCAGGGAATCGGGACAGGGGAATGGCTACACCTTC
CDR3 protein: CASRESGQGNGYTF

V gene: TRBV12-3/TRBV12-4
clone size: few
D gene: TRBD1
J gene: TRBJ1-5
CDR3 DNA: TGTGCCAGCAGTGGACAGGCGAGACATCAGCCCCAGCATTTT
CDR3 protein: CASSGQARHQPQHF

V gene: TRBV25-1
clone size: .
D gene: TRBD2
J gene: TRBJ2-7
CDR3 DNA: TGTGCCTTGTCCAAAGAAAGCTTCAGTGTTCCCGCGGGGGGTGGATCCTACGAGCAGTACTTC
CDR3 protein: CALSKESFSVPAGGGSYEQYF

V gene: TRBV28
clone size: few
D gene: .
J gene: TRBJ2-7
CDR3 DNA: TGTGCCAGCAGTTCTATGCCCTACGAGCAGTACTTC
CDR3 protein: CASSSMPYEQYF

V gene: TRBV12-3/TRBV12-4
clone size: .
D gene: TRBD1
J gene: TRBJ1-2
CDR3 DNA: TGTGCCAGCAGTCTCGGGACAGGGGATTCTGGTTATGGCTACACCTTC
CDR3 protein: CASSLGTGDSGYGYTF

V gene: TRBV20-1
clone size: once
D gene: .
J gene: TRBJ1-5
CDR3 DNA: TGCAGTGCTAGAACCATGGGCCCTCATGAGCCCCAGCATTTT
CDR3 protein: CSARTMGPHEPQHF

V gene: TRBV2
clone size: .
D gene: TRBD1
J gene: TRBJ1-4
CDR3 DNA: TGTGCCAGCATTTTTAGGAGGACAGGGGGCGGTGAAAAACTGTTTTTT
CDR3 protein: CASIFRRTGGGEKLFF

V gene: TRBV2
clone size: many
D gene: .
J gene: TRBJ2-7
CDR3 DNA: TGTGCCAGCAGTGATCAGAGAGGGACGTTATACGAGCAGTACTTC
CDR3 protein: CASSDQRGTLYEQYF

V gene: TRBV6-5
clone size: .
D gene: TRBD1
J gene: TRBJ1-5
CDR3 DNA: TGTGCCAGCAGGAAACAGGGGGCGCTTGGGCAGCCCCAGCATTTT
CDR3 protein: CASRKQGALGQPQHF

V gene: TRBV7-9
clone size: .
D gene: TRBD2
J gene: TRBJ2-7
CDR3 DNA: TGTGCCAGCAGCTTCCCGGCGGGGGGCGGGAACTCCTACGAGCAGTACTTC
CDR3 protein: CASSFPAGGGNSYEQYF

V gene: TRBV10-2
clone size: many
D gene: .
J gene: TRBJ1-1
CDR3 DNA: TGCGCCAGCATGACTTCGAACACTGAAGCTTTCTTT
CDR3 protein: CASMTSNTEAFF

V gene: TRBV6-5
clone size: .
D gene: TRBD1
J gene: TRBJ2-7
CDR3 DNA: TGTGCCAGCAGACAGGCAGGGGGTACTCACTCCTACGAGCAGTACTTC
CDR3 protein: CASRQAGGTHSYEQYF

V gene: TRBV7-6
clone size: .
D gene: .
J gene: TRBJ2-7
CDR3 DNA: TGTGCCAGCAGCTTAGCAGGGACCGGGTCTAACGAGCAGTACTTC
CDR3 protein: CASSLAGTGSNEQYF

V gene: TRBV2
clone size: .
D gene: TRBD1
J gene: TRBJ2-3
CDR3 DNA: TGTGCCAGCAGTGGAAGGACAGGGCCCGCGGATACGCAGTATTTT
CDR3 protein: CASSGRTGPADTQYF

V gene: TRBV7-2
clone size: .
D gene: .
J gene: TRBJ2-7
CDR3 DNA: TGTGCCAGCAGCTCCCCATGGGACTACGAGCAGTACTTC
CDR3 protein: CASSSPWDYEQYF

V gene: TRBV20-1
clone size: many
D gene: .
J gene: TRBJ1-1
CDR3 DNA: TGCAGTGCTAGGGGACGGAACAGGGAGGTTAGGAGAGCTTTCTTT
CDR3 protein: CSARGRNREVRRAFF

V gene: TRBV5-1
clone size: few
D gene: TRBD2
J gene: TRBJ2-2
CDR3 DNA: TGCGCCAGCAGCCTGGGACTAGCGGGAGCGGAGAACACCGGGGAGCTGTTTTTT
CDR3 protein: CASSLGLAGAENTGELFF

V gene: TRBV7-9
clone size: many
D gene: TRBD1
J gene: TRBJ1-1
CDR3 DNA: TGTGCCAGCAACTCGGACAGGCCCTTGAACACTGAAGCTTTCTTT
CDR3 protein: CASNSDRPLNTEAFF

V gene: TRBV7-2
clone size: many
D gene: .
J gene: TRBJ1-2
CDR3 DNA: TGTGCCAGCAGCCGGAGACAGGTGGGGCTCGGCTACACCTTC
CDR3 protein: CASSRRQVGLGYTF

V gene: TRBV29-1
clone size: few
D gene: .
J gene: TRBJ1-5
CDR3 DNA: TGCAGCGTATCCGGCGGGGGAGGAAGCAATCAGCCCCAGCATTTT
CDR3 protein: CSVSGGGGSNQPQHF

V gene: TRBV5-1
clone size: .
D gene: .
J gene: TRBJ1-2
CDR3 DNA: TGCGCCAGCAGCTTGGTGGCCGCAGCTAACTATGGCTACACCTTC
CDR3 protein: CASSLVAAANYGYTF

V gene: TRBV4-1
clone size: few
D gene: .
J gene: TRBJ2-7
CDR3 DNA: TGCGCCAGCAGCCAGACCGGGACGGACTCCTACGAGCAGTACTTC
CDR3 protein: CASSQTGTDSYEQYF

V gene: TRBV2
clone size: .
D gene: .
J gene: TRBJ1-2
CDR3 DNA: TGTGCCACATATTACAGGGACAACTATGGCTACACCTTC
CDR3 protein: CATYYRDNYGYTF

V gene: TRBV7-2
clone size: .
D gene: .
J gene: TRBJ2-7
CDR3 DNA: TGTGCCAGCAGCTTAGGGGGGGAGCTGTACTTC
CDR3 protein: CASSLGGELYF

V gene: TRBV2
clone size: many
D gene: .
J gene: TRBJ2-5
CDR3 DNA: TGTGCCAGCAGCAAGGGGGTTGGGACGGAGACCCAGTACTTC
CDR3 protein: CASSKGVGTETQYF

V gene: TRBV29-1
clone size: .
D gene: TRBD1
J gene: TRBJ1-2
CDR3 DNA: TGCAGCGTTGACACCGGGACAGGGGTTGAGGGCTACACCTTC
CDR3 protein: CSVDTGTGVEGYTF

V gene: TRBV29-1
clone size: few
D gene: .
J gene: TRBJ2-7
CDR3 DNA: TGCAGCAGTTACATAGGGTCCTACGAGCAGTACTTC
CDR3 protein: CSSYIGSYEQYF

V gene: TRBV29-1
clone size: many
D gene: TRBD1
J gene: TRBJ1-1
CDR3 DNA: TGCAGCGTTGCTACAGGGGGCAGGGCTGAAGCTTTCTTT
CDR3 protein: CSVATGGRAEAFF

V gene: TRBV30
clone size: .
D gene: .
J gene: TRBJ1-1
CDR3 DNA: TGTGCCTGGAGTGTACCAGGGCTGAACACTGAAGCTTTCTTT
CDR3 protein: CAWSVPGLNTEAFF

V gene: TRBV10-1
clone size: .
D gene: TRBD1
J gene: TRBJ1-2
CDR3 DNA: TGCGCCAGCATATACGGGACAGAGGGTCGCTACACCTTC
CDR3 protein: CASIYGTEGRYTF

V gene: TRBV2
clone size: many
D gene: .
J gene: TRBJ2-2
CDR3 DNA: TGTGCCAGCAGTGAACGGGGGTACACCGGGGAGCTGTTTTTT
CDR3 protein: CASSERGYTGELFF

V gene: TRBV6-5
clone size: .
D gene: .
J gene: TRBJ2-5
CDR3 DNA: TGTGTCAGCAGAAACAACCAAGAGACCCAGTACTTC
CDR3 protein: CVSRNNQETQYF

V gene: TRBV2
clone size: many
D gene: .
J gene: TRBJ1-5
CDR3 DNA: TGTGCCAGCAGTGACTTAGGCAATCAGCCCCAGCATTTT
CDR3 protein: CASSDLGNQPQHF

V gene: TRBV4-1
clone size: few
D gene: TRBD1
J gene: TRBJ1-5
CDR3 DNA: TGCGCCAGCAGCCAATTCGAGACAGGGGCTCAGCCCCAGCATTTT
CDR3 protein: CASSQFETGAQPQHF

V gene: TRBV7-7
clone size: .
D gene: .
J gene: TRBJ1-1
CDR3 DNA: TGTGCTAGCAGCTCAGCAGAGAACACTGAAGCTTTCTTT
CDR3 protein: CASSSAENTEAFF

V gene: TRBV19
clone size: few
D gene: .
J gene: TRBJ1-4
CDR3 DNA: TGTGCCTCCTTCCACCATGGCGCAACTAATGAAAAACTGTTTTTT
CDR3 protein: CASFHHGATNEKLFF

V gene: TRBV7-7
clone size: many
D gene: .
J gene: TRBJ2-2
CDR3 DNA: TGTGCCAGCAGCTTAGATCTGCGCGCCGGGGAGCTGTTTTTT
CDR3 protein: CASSLDLRAGELFF

V gene: TRBV5-1
clone size: many
D gene: TRBD1
J gene: TRBJ1-1
CDR3 DNA: TGCGCCAGCAGCTGGACAGGTGAGAACACTGAAGCTTTCTTT
CDR3 protein: CASSWTGENTEAFF